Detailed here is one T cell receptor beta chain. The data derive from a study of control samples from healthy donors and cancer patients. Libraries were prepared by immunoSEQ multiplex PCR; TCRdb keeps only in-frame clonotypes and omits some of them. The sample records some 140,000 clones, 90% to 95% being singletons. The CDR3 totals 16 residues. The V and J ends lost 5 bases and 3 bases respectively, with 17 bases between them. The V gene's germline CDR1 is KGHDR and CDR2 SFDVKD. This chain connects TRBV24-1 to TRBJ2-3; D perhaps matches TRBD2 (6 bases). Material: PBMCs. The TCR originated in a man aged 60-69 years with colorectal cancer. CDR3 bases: TGTGCCACCAGTGCCGCCGGCCCGGAGGGGACAGATACGCAGTATTTT. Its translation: CATSAAGPEGTDTQYF.